The next 15 T cell receptor beta chains were all read from a single sample in a study of cytomegalovirus exposure and HLA in healthy donors. Primers included in the PCR were 60 Vbeta and 13 Jbeta primers. Only in-frame clones appear in the TCRdb table, and some are missing; sequencing was by immunoSEQ multiplex PCR. The sample has roughly 150,000 clones, around 80% seen once; the top ten hold approximately 2.1%. Sequencing was carried out using PBMCs. These receptors originate from a male donor in good health and CMV-seronegative.

The chain links TRBV6-1 to TRBJ2-5, with 13 bases aligning to TRBD2. The germline CDR1 and CDR2 sequences are MNHNS and SASEGT. There are 16 residues in the CDR3. V lost 4 bases, J lost 4 bases, and 6 bases stayed unmatched. The CDR3 region is CASSVTSGGAAETQYF. The CDR3 bases are TGTGCCAGCAGTGTTACTAGCGGGGGGGCCGCAGAGACCCAGTACTTC.

This clone was counted once. The chain has TRBV6-1 and TRBJ1-2, with TRBD1 as a possible D gene (5 bases). Germline V gene data show CDR1 as MNHNS and CDR2 as SASEGT. This CDR3 region has 13 residues. Trimming pared 4 bases from V and 2 bases from J, leaving 8 bases between. The CDR3 here is CASSATGNYGYTF. The DNA of the CDR3 is TGTGCCAGCAGTGCAACAGGAAACTATGGCTACACCTTC.

The genes are TRBV6-6 and TRBJ1-2; D gene uncertain. The germline V and J ends were trimmed by 7 bases and 1 base, with 10 bases remaining between them. This CDR3 spans 13 amino acids. The germline gives CDR1 MNHNY, CDR2 SVGAGI (reference sequence). This CDR3 is CASTNGINYGYTF. In nucleotides, the CDR3 is TGTGCCAGCACTAACGGGATTAACTATGGCTACACCTTC.

This chain links TRBV9 with TRBJ1-3, with D uncertain. The CDR3 contains 15 residues. Trimming pared 4 bases from V and 1 base from J, leaving 12 bases between. Germline V gene lookup returns CDR1 SGDLS and CDR2 YYNGEE. The CDR3 spells CASSPLIGSGNTIYF. As DNA, the CDR3 is TGTGCCAGCAGCCCCTTGATCGGGTCTGGAAACACCATATATTTT.

The chain combines TRBV7-7 with TRBJ2-5; no reliable D call. V was trimmed by 3 bases and J by 5 bases, leaving 10 bases between them. The CDR3 extends over 13 amino acids. The germline CDR1 and CDR2 sequences are SSHAT and FNYEAQ (reference sequence). Here the CDR3 DNA reads TGTGCCAGCAGCTTGGCAGGCGCGGAGACCCAGTACTTC. Its protein product is CASSLAGAETQYF.

This clone has only a few counts. V is TRBV19 and J is TRBJ1-2; D may be TRBD1 (6 bases). Per the germline V gene, CDR1 is LNHDA and CDR2 is SQIVND (reference sequence). Between the trimmed V and J ends, which lost 7 bases and 0 bases, there was a span of 15 bases. The CDR3 covers 15 residues. CDR3 bases: TGTGCCAGTATGCAACAGGGTCGGGCTAACTATGGCTACACCTTC. Translating gives CASMQQGRANYGYTF. Full variable domain (remainder filled in from reference TRBV19 and TRBJ1-2): DGGITQSPKYLFRKEGQNVTLSCEQNLNHDAMYWYRQDPGQGLRLIYYSQIVNDFQKGDIAEGYSVSREKKESFPLTVTSAQKNPTAFYLCASMQQGRANYGYTFGSGTRLTVV.

The DNA of the CDR3 is TGTGCCAGCCGGGGGAGCGGGGGGATCTACGAGCAGTACTTC. Translation gives CASRGSGGIYEQYF. The genes are TRBV6-6 and TRBJ2-7; 9 bases agree with TRBD2. There are 14 residues in the CDR3. Germline CDR1 MNHNY, CDR2 SVGAGI (reference sequence). V shed 8 bases and J 3 bases; nucleotides not matched to a gene: 8.

The chain couples TRBV5-1 to TRBJ2-1; no reliable D call. The ends were cut back, 7 bases at V and 8 bases at J, with 10 bases in the middle. The length of the CDR3 is 11 residues. Looked up from germline, CDR1 is SGHRS and CDR2 is YFSETQ. The CDR3 region has the DNA TGCGCCAGCCGAGAAGCCGATGAGCAGTTCTTC. Translating it yields CASREADEQFF.

This clone has more than one count but fewer than ten. This chain connects TRBV11-2 to TRBJ2-7; TRBD1 matches 9 bases. With V trimmed by 5 bases and J by 0 bases, 8 bases remained unmatched. The germline gives CDR1 SGHAT, CDR2 FQNNGV. The CDR3 runs 16 residues. The DNA of the CDR3 is TGTGCCAGCAGCCAAGGAGGGACAGGGAGCTCCTACGAGCAGTACTTC. It specifies CASSQGGTGSSYEQYF.

V gene TRBV5-4 combines with J gene TRBJ2-1; 9 nucleotides agree with TRBD2. This CDR3 is built from 16 residues. V dropped 3 bases and J dropped 4; count of bases not matched to a gene: 8. Germline-derived CDR1 and CDR2 are SGHNT and YYREEE (reference sequence). The CDR3 here is CASSSLAGSPYNEQFF. DNA of the CDR3: TGTGCCAGCAGCTCCCTAGCGGGGAGCCCTTACAATGAGCAGTTCTTC.

This clone occurred a few times. The chain has TRBV6-5 and TRBJ2-7, with D perhaps matching TRBD2 (6 bases). V was shortened by 8 bases and J by 7 bases, with 12 bases between the two germline ends. The CDR3 totals 11 residues. Germline V gene sequence: CDR1 MNHEY, CDR2 SVGAGI. Here the CDR3 reads CASAGNAEQYF. The CDR3 DNA sequence: TGTGCCAGCGCGGGGAATGCGGAGCAGTACTTC.

This chain links TRBV19 with TRBJ1-6; perhaps TRBD1 as D (5 bases). Germline V gene lookup returns CDR1 LNHDA and CDR2 SQIVND (reference sequence). V was cut by 3 bases and J by 3 bases, with 12 bases left in between. The CDR3 sequence is 16 residues long. This CDR3 is CASSIRPQGYNSPLHF. CDR3 nucleotide sequence: TGTGCCAGTAGTATTCGGCCCCAGGGCTATAATTCACCCCTCCACTTT.

J is TRBJ2-1 and V is TRBV11-1; tentatively, D is TRBD2 (6 bases). The CDR3 length is 12 residues. CDR1 is SGHAT, CDR2 FQDESV, per germline (reference sequence). Deletions cut 7 bases from V and 15 bases from J, with 19 bases between. CDR3 in amino acids: CASTPLGGFLFF. CDR3 coding DNA: TGTGCCAGCACCCCCCTTGGGGGGTTCCTGTTCTTC. The variable domain in full, completed from reference TRBV11-1 and TRBJ2-1, reads EAEVAQSPRYKITEKSQAVAFWCDPISGHATLYWYRQILGQGPELLVQFQDESVVDDSQLPKDRFSAERLKGVDSTLKIQPAELGDSAMYLCASTPLGGFLFFGPGTRLTVL.

CDR3 DNA sequence: TGCAGCGTTGTCGAACAGGGGAACAATCAGCCCCAGCATTTT. Protein product: CSVVEQGNNQPQHF. The J gene is TRBJ1-5, the V gene TRBV29-1; 7 bases agree with TRBD1. CDR3 size: 14 residues. Germline-derived CDR1 and CDR2 are SQVTM and ANQGSEA. The V gene end was trimmed by 4 bases and the J gene end by 3 bases; junction bases not matched to a gene: 6. Using reference TRBV29-1 and TRBJ1-5 for the parts outside the CDR3, the full variable domain is SAVISQKPSRDICQRGTSLTIQCQVDSQVTMMFWYRQQPGQSLTLIATANQGSEATYESGFVIDKFPISRPNLTFSTLTVSNMSPEDSSIYLCSVVEQGNNQPQHFGDGTRLSIL.

This clone was counted a single time. The chain couples TRBV29-1 to TRBJ2-5; TRBD1 aligns across 7 bases. V trimming: 6 bases; J trimming: 1 base; junction bases outside the gene matches: 8. Per the germline V gene, CDR1 is SQVTM and CDR2 is ANQGSEA. The CDR3 covers 14 residues. The CDR3 nucleotides are TGCAGCGTCGTGAGTGGGGACAGCCAAGAGACCCAGTACTTC. Protein: CSVVSGDSQETQYF.